Listed here are 14 T cell receptor beta chains from one sample, sequenced in a study of PD-1 blockade in classical Hodgkin lymphoma. The time point here: cycle 4 day 1 (C4D1), after 6 weeks of nivolumab. Each patient relapsed following autologous stem cell transplantation, and prior brentuximab vedotin exposure differed. Sequenced by immunoSEQ multiplex PCR; TCRdb stores in-frame clones only, minus some. The sample lists around 50,000 clones, 90% occurring once. This material consisted of peripheral blood mononuclear cells (PBMCs), taken before the fourth cycle of nivolumab. These receptors were obtained from a human donor with classical Hodgkin lymphoma.

V usage is TRBV5-1 and J usage is TRBJ1-5; possible D gene TRBD1, 5 bases. Germline CDR1 SGHRS, CDR2 YFSETQ. V lost 4 bases to trimming and J lost 1 base, with 15 bases between them. The CDR3 covers 16 residues. The CDR3 spells CASSPSGGASNQPQHF. CDR3 bases: TGCGCCAGCAGCCCATCGGGGGGTGCGAGCAATCAGCCCCAGCATTTT.

The sample holds a few counts of this clone. CDR3 DNA: TGTGCCAGCAGCTTAGAGACTAGCGGGTCCTACGAGCAGTACTTC. Its translation is CASSLETSGSYEQYF. The V call is TRBV7-6, the J call TRBJ2-7, with 10 nucleotides matching TRBD2. Germline V gives CDR1 SGHVS, CDR2 FNYEAQ. This CDR3 has 15 amino acids. V shed 1 base, J shed 1 base, and the junction held 1 base outside the gene matches.

This chain connects TRBV4-2 to TRBJ2-7; 8 nucleotides align to TRBD2. This CDR3 region has 16 residues. Germline V gives CDR1 LGHNA, CDR2 YNFKEQ. Trimming cost V 1 base and J 3 bases; bases outside gene matches: 8. CDR3 bases: TGTGCCAGCAGCCAAGTTTTACTAGCGGTGGACTACGAGCAGTACTTC. Translating it yields CASSQVLLAVDYEQYF.

V usage is TRBV5-8 and J usage is TRBJ2-3; unclear D gene. This CDR3 has 15 residues. The germline V gene encodes CDR1 SGHTS and CDR2 YDEGEE. Trimming removed 0 bases from V and 0 bases from J, with 8 bases in between. CDR3 sequence reads: CASSLGESSTDTQYF. Written as DNA, the CDR3 is TGTGCCAGCAGCTTGGGGGAATCGAGCACAGATACGCAGTATTTT.

The gene calls are TRBV11-3 and TRBJ1-5; possible D gene TRBD1, 6 bases. The CDR3 is made up of 14 amino acids. V dropped 3 bases and J dropped 3 bases, with 9 bases sitting between them. Germline loops: CDR1 SGHNT, CDR2 YENEEA. The CDR3 DNA reads TGTGCCAGCAGCTTGCAGGGGAACAATCAGCCCCAGCATTTT. This gives the protein CASSLQGNNQPQHF.

This sequence joins TRBV19 and TRBJ2-1; no reliable D call. This CDR3 has 15 residues. The V gene's germline CDR1 is LNHDA and CDR2 SQIVND (reference sequence). The chain's CDR3 is CAASSTSARINEQFF. Here the CDR3 DNA reads TGTGCGGCCAGTAGTACTTCTGCGAGAATTAATGAGCAGTTCTTC.

The rearrangement uses TRBV7-3 and TRBJ2-1, with unresolved D. The germline V gene has CDR1 SGHTA and CDR2 FQGTGA. The V end lost 2 bases, the J end lost 7 bases, and 6 bases lay between the germline ends. CDR3 length equals 12 residues. In nucleotides, the CDR3 is TGTGCCAGCAGCTTATATGGGAATGAGCAGTTCTTC. This sequence encodes CASSLYGNEQFF.

The rearrangement links TRBV29-1 to TRBJ2-7, with 7 bases identical to TRBD2. The CDR3 is 15 residues long. CDR1 and CDR2 (germline): SQVTM, ANQGSEA. V shed 4 bases, J shed 0 bases, and the junction held 9 bases outside the gene matches. Here the CDR3 reads CSVVSLADNSYEQYF. The CDR3 coding sequence is TGCAGCGTTGTTAGTCTAGCGGACAACTCCTACGAGCAGTACTTC.

This chain uses TRBV10-3 with TRBJ2-2; TRBD2 matches at 9 bases. Germline V gives CDR1 ENHRY, CDR2 SYGVKD. The CDR3 extends over 15 amino acids. With V trimmed by 4 bases and J by 5 bases, 5 bases remained unmatched. CDR3 amino acids: CAISGVSGRTGELFF. In nucleotides, the CDR3 is TGTGCCATCAGTGGTGTTAGCGGGAGAACCGGGGAGCTGTTTTTT.

The chain couples TRBV2 to TRBJ1-4; D uncertain. Trimming stripped 4 bases from V and 7 bases from J, with 19 bases between. Germline CDR1 SNHLY, CDR2 FYNNEI. There are 16 residues in the CDR3. CDR3 bases: TGTGCCAGCAGTGTTGATGGGGTTCGTCGGGGTGAAAAACTGTTTTTT. This encodes CASSVDGVRRGEKLFF.

The chain combines TRBV4-2 with TRBJ2-1, with a weak D call TRBD2 (5 bases). This CDR3 has 15 residues. The V gene's germline CDR1 is LGHNA and CDR2 YNFKEQ. Trimming removed 3 bases from V and 4 bases from J, with 13 bases in between. CDR3 nucleotide sequence: TGTGCCAGCAGCCACCTGAGCGGTCCTTACAATGAGCAGTTCTTC. Translation gives CASSHLSGPYNEQFF.

This clone rates as medium-sized. The chain is built from TRBV10-1 and TRBJ2-7, with 9 bases aligning to TRBD2. Germline loops: CDR1 WNHNN, CDR2 SYGVQD (reference sequence). The CDR3 has 17 residues. V was clipped by 3 bases and J by 3 bases; unmatched bases: 12. The CDR3 loop is CASSDERPASGNYEQYF. In nucleotides, the CDR3 is TGCGCCAGCAGTGACGAGCGTCCGGCTAGCGGGAACTACGAGCAGTACTTC.

The chain joins TRBV5-1 to TRBJ1-2; 7 nucleotides match TRBD1. The CDR3 runs to 15 residues. After removal of 0 bases from V and 4 bases from J, the junction contained 6 bases not matched to a gene. From germline, CDR1 is SGHRS and CDR2 YFSETQ. This CDR3 reads CASSLVQGQSYGYTF. CDR3 coding DNA: TGCGCCAGCAGCTTGGTACAGGGACAGAGCTATGGCTACACCTTC.

The genes are TRBV19 and TRBJ1-5; D is ambiguous. V was clipped by 3 bases and J by 4 bases, with 16 bases between them. In germline, CDR1 is LNHDA, CDR2 SQIVND (reference sequence). This CDR3 comprises 16 residues. As DNA, the CDR3 is TGTGCCAGTAGTATCGGGCTGCAGTACACTAATCAGCCCCAGCATTTT. Translation gives CASSIGLQYTNQPQHF.